This T cell receptor (beta chain) is from a study of low-dose radiotherapy and immunotherapy resistance in tumors. Study information: Every two weeks patients got nivolumab 240 mg flat dose, plus ipilimumab 1 mg/kg every six weeks, intravenously.

CDR1 is DFQATT, CDR2 SNEGSKA, per germline (reference sequence). CDR3 length: 15 residues. Trimming pared 5 bases from V and 0 bases from J, leaving 14 bases between. TRAV- and TRBV-specific primers were used for first-strand cDNA, which covered alpha and beta chains. A roughly 19-cycle PCR with a constant-region primer and V-primer adapter amplified TCRs. TCRdb processed the reads anew with MiXCR; each CDR3 protein has one entry. This table holds tens of thousands of distinct CDR3 sequences, less than 25% found once. There are many counts of this clonotype. Time point reported: before trial treatment. As a condition of eligibility, patients had advanced solid tumors lacking tumor-infiltrating lymphocytes.

This chain connects TRBV20-1 to TRBJ1-5; D ambiguous. The material was PBMCs, obtained before treatment. This clonotype was obtained from a male donor with prostate cancer. The CDR3 DNA reads as TGCAGTGCTGGTCGGATAGAACTTAGCAATCAGCCCCAGCATTTT. It is translated as CSAGRIELSNQPQHF.